The T cell receptor beta chain described here comes from a study of T cells in Graves' hyperthyroidism and ophthalmopathy. Findings of the study overall: In the blood, most expanded thyroid clonotypes above 0.001 appeared as well.

This clonotype was found many times. Its antigen remains unidentified. V gave up 2 bases and J gave up 4 bases, with 15 bases separating them. CDR1 is SGHTA, CDR2 FQGNSA, per germline. The CDR3 has 15 residues. TCR beta CDR3 regions were amplified from RNA transcripts. First-round RT-PCR targeting the TCR CDR3 was performed with the HTBI primer set. TCRdb re-called the multiplex PCR reads with MiXCR, one entry per CDR3 protein. This sample yields around 500,000 distinct CDR3 sequences, of which around an eighth are seen a single time; 15% to 20% belongs to the top ten. Subjects aged 18 to 65 presented with newly diagnosed hyperthyroidism of less than 2 months' duration. This sample holds PBMCs from about 9.3 ml fresh peripheral blood.

The sequence was obtained from a woman aged 18-29 years with Graves' hyperthyroidism. J is TRBJ2-7 and V is TRBV7-2; the D gene is possibly TRBD2 (5 bases). Specimen: blood. CDR3 sequence (DNA): TGTGCCAGCAGCTTAAGCGGCAGTTCAGGATACGAGCAGTACTTC. It is translated as CASSLSGSSGYEQYF.